This record concerns one TCR beta chain sequence. Sequence at one end of the junction differs from germline and may be a read error. Methods used by the authors: Estimates of nucleated cell counts were drawn from the amplification of reference gene primers. The protocol was immunoSEQ multiplex PCR, while the TCRdb copy is restricted to in-frame clones and leaves out a portion. That table furnishes V, J and clone size, whereas the DNA furnished D and trimming. The data show around 160,000 clones, with roughly 88% seen just once and around 8% held by the top ten. The data derive from a study of blood T cell repertoires in COVID-19. The wider study: From the United States, Italy and Spain came samples of acute and convalescent COVID-19. From T cells, B-cell-depleted T cells, or PBMCs came the material, which was cDNA or gDNA.

The Seattle patients, enrolled during active infection, were followed longitudinally. Germline V gene data show CDR1 as SSHAT and CDR2 as FNYEAQ (reference sequence). This CDR3 comprises 16 residues. Sample: peripheral blood. The sequence came from a woman aged 55-70 years with COVID-19, enrolled during active disease. V and J are TRBV7-7 and TRBJ2-7; a possible D gene is TRBD2 (6 bases). In nucleotides, the CDR3 is TGTGCTAGCAGCAGCAGCGGACCTCAGCGGGTCTACGAGCAGTACTTC. This translates into CASSSSGPQRVYEQYF. The entire variable domain, with the rest obtained from reference TRBV7-7 and TRBJ2-7, is as follows: GAGVSQSPRYKVTKRGQDVTLRCDPISSHATLYWYQQALGQGPEFLTYFNYEAQPDKSGLPSDRFSAERPEGSISTLTIQRTEQRDSAMYRCASSSSGPQRVYEQYFGPGTRLTVT.